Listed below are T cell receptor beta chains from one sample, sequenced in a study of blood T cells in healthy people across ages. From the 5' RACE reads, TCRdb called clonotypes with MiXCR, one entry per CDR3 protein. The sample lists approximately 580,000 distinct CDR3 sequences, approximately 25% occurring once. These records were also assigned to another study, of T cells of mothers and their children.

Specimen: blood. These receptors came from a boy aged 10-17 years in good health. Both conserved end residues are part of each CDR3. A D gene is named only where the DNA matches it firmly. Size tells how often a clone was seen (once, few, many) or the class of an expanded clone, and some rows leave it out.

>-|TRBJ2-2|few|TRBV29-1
CSVVSNTGELFF
TGCAGCGTTGTCTCTAACACCGGGGAGCTGTTTTTT
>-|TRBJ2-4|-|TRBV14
CASSQDYSRVQYF
TGTGCCAGCAGCCAAGACTACAGTCGAGTTCAGTACTTC
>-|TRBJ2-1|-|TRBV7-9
CASSLEGIPGNEQFF
TGTGCCAGCAGCTTAGAAGGTATTCCCGGGAATGAGCAGTTCTTC
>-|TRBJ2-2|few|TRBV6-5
CASRLLDSPGELFF
TGTGCCAGCAGGCTACTAGACAGTCCCGGGGAGCTGTTTTTT
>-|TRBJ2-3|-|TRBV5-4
CASSPEALTRQDTQYF
TGTGCCAGCAGCCCGGAGGCCCTCACGAGGCAAGATACGCAGTATTTT
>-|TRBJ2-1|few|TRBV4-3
CASSQLVGTPYNEQFF
TGCGCCAGCAGCCAACTTGTCGGTACACCCTACAATGAGCAGTTCTTC
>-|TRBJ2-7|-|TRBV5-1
CASSLNRDPYEQYF
TGCGCCAGCAGCCTAAACAGGGACCCCTACGAGCAGTACTTC
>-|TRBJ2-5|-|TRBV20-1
CSATELAETQYF
TGCAGTGCTACCGAATTAGCGGAGACCCAGTACTTC
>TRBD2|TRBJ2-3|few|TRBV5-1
CASSSFPIAGVSRDTQYF
TGCGCCAGCAGCTCCTTCCCAATAGCGGGGGTCTCAAGAGATACGCAGTATTTT
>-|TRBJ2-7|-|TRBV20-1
CSAREAGPTYEQYF
TGCAGTGCTAGAGAGGCAGGGCCAACCTACGAGCAGTACTTC
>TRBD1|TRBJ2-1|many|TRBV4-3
CASGEGQGIDEQFF
TGCGCCAGCGGAGAGGGACAGGGTATTGATGAGCAGTTCTTC
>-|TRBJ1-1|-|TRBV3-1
CASSQSMGGTEAFF
TGTGCCAGCAGCCAGTCCATGGGGGGGACTGAAGCTTTCTTT
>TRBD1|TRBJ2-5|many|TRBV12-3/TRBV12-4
CASLFGTGAQETQYF
TGTGCCAGTCTATTCGGGACAGGGGCTCAAGAGACCCAGTACTTC
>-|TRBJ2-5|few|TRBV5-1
CASRSGRGIQETQYF
TGCGCCAGCAGATCGGGCAGGGGCATCCAAGAGACCCAGTACTTC
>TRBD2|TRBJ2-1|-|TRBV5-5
CASSLIPGLAGDNEQFF
TGTGCCAGCAGCTTGATCCCCGGACTAGCGGGGGACAATGAGCAGTTCTTC
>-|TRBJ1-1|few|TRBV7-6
CASREWGDTEAFF
TGTGCCAGCAGGGAGTGGGGGGACACTGAAGCTTTCTTT
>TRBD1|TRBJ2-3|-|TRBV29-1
CSVGVAGGYGDTQYF
TGCAGCGTCGGAGTCGCAGGGGGCTACGGAGATACGCAGTATTTT
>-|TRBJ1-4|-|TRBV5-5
CASSPEGGLEKLFF
TGTGCCAGCAGCCCAGAGGGGGGGCTTGAAAAACTGTTTTTT
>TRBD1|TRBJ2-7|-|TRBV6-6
CASRAPGQGIYEQYF
TGTGCCAGCAGAGCACCGGGACAGGGAATATACGAGCAGTACTTC
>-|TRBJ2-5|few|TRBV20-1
CSARYGLAEQETQYF
TGCAGTGCTAGATATGGCCTAGCCGAACAAGAGACCCAGTACTTC
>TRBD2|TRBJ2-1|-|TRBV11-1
CASSYPGLGYNEQFF
TGTGCCAGCAGCTATCCGGGACTAGGGTACAATGAGCAGTTCTTC
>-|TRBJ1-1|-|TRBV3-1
CASSQDLSPSAEAFF
TGTGCCAGCAGCCAAGATCTCTCACCATCAGCGGAAGCTTTCTTT
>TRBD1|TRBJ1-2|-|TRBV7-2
CASSSLGTGNNYGYTF
TGTGCCAGCAGTTCACTCGGGACAGGGAATAACTATGGCTACACCTTC
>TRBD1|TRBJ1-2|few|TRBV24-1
CATSGQGAGGYTF
TGTGCCACCAGTGGACAGGGGGCGGGCGGCTACACCTTC
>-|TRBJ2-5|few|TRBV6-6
CASGPGSWTQYF
TGTGCCAGCGGCCCCGGGTCCTGGACCCAGTACTTC
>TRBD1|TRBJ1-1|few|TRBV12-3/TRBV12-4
CASSPYRQGLLAEAFF
TGTGCCAGCAGTCCGTACCGACAGGGTCTCCTAGCTGAAGCTTTCTTT
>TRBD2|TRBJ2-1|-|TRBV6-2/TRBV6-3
CASSPTSDEQFF
TGTGCCAGCAGCCCGACTAGCGATGAGCAGTTCTTC
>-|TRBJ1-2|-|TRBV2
CASSEAGVWYGYTF
TGTGCCAGCAGTGAAGCGGGGGTTTGGTATGGCTACACCTTC
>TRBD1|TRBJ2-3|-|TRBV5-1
CASSQPQGFGGPTDTQYF
TGCGCCAGCAGCCAACCACAGGGGTTCGGCGGGCCCACAGATACGCAGTATTTT
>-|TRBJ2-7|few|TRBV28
CASSFRGASSYEQYF
TGTGCCAGCAGTTTCAGAGGGGCGAGCTCCTACGAGCAGTACTTC
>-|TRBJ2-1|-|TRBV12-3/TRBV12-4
CASSFNQEQFF
TGTGCCAGCAGTTTCAACCAGGAGCAGTTCTTC
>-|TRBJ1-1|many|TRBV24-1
CATSDHTGSEAFF
TGTGCCACCAGTGACCACACAGGGTCTGAAGCTTTCTTT
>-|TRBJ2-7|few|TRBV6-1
CASQDRSYEQYF
TGTGCCAGCCAGGACAGATCCTACGAGCAGTACTTC
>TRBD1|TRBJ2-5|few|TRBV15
CATSRAGDRAKETQYF
TGTGCCACCAGCAGAGCCGGGGACAGGGCGAAAGAGACCCAGTACTTC
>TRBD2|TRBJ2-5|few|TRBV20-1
CSAKPPGLAAQETQYF
TGCAGTGCCAAACCACCGGGACTAGCGGCCCAAGAGACCCAGTACTTC